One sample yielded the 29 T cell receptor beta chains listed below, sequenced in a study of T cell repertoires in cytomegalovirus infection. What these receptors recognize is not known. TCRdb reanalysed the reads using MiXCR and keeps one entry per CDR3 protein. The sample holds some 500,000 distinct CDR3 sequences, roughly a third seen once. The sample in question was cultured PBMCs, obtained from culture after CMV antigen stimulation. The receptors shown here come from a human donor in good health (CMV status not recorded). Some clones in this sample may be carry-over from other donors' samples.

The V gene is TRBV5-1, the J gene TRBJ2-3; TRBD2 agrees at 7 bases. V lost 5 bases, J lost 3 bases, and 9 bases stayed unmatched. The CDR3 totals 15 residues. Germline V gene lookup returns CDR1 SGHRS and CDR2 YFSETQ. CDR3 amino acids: CASSDGGSRTDTQYF. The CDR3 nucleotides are TGCGCCAGCAGTGATGGCGGGAGTCGTACAGATACGCAGTATTTT.

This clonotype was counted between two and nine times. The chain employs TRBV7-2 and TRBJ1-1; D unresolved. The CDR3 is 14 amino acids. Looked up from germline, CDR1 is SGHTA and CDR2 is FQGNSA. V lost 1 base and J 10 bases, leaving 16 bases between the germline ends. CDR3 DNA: TGTGCCAGCAGCTTAGGTCCGGGTAACAGTGGAGCTTTCTTT. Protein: CASSLGPGNSGAFF.

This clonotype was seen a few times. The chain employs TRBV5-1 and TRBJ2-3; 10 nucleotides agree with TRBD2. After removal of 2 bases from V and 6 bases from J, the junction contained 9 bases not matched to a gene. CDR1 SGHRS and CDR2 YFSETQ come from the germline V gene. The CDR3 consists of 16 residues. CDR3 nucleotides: TGCGCCAGCAGCTTTTCTTTAGCGGGAGGATCGGATACGCAGTATTTT. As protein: CASSFSLAGGSDTQYF. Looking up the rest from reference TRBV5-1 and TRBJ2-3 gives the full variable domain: KAGVTQTPRYLIKTRGQQVTLSCSPISGHRSVSWYQQTPGQGLQFLFEYFSETQRNKGNFPGRFSGRQFSNSRSEMNVSTLELGDSALYLCASSFSLAGGSDTQYFGPGTRLTVL.

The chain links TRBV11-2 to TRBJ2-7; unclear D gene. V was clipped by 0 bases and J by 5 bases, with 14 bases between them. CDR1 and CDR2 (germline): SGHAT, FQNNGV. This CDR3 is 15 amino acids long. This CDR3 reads CASSLDGQFKDEQYF. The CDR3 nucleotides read TGTGCCAGCAGCTTAGATGGCCAGTTCAAGGACGAGCAGTACTTC. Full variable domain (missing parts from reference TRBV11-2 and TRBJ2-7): EAGVAQSPRYKIIEKRQSVAFWCNPISGHATLYWYQQILGQGPKLLIQFQNNGVVDDSQLPKDRFSAERLKGVDSTLKIQPAKLEDSAVYLCASSLDGQFKDEQYFGPGTRLTVT.

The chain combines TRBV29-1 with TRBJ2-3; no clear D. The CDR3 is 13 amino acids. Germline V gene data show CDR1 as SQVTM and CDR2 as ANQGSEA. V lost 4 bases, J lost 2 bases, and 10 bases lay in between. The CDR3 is CSVVLSATDTQYF. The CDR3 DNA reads TGCAGCGTTGTATTGTCAGCCACAGATACGCAGTATTTT.

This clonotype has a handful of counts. CDR3 in amino acids: CASRNALLAGAYNEQFF. Written as DNA, the CDR3 is TGTGCCAGCAGAAACGCCTTACTAGCGGGAGCCTACAATGAGCAGTTCTTC. The chain uses TRBV6-2 or TRBV6-3 and TRBJ2-1; 11 nucleotides line up with TRBD2. The CDR3 has 17 residues. After removal of 6 bases from V and 2 bases from J, the junction contained 9 bases not matched to a gene. CDR1 and CDR2 (germline): MNHEY, SVGEGT.

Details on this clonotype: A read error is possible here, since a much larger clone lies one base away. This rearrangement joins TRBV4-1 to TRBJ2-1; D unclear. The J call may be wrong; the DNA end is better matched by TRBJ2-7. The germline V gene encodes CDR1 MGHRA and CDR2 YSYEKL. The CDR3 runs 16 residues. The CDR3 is CASSQDNFPSYNEQYF. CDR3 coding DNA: TGCGCCAGCAGCCAAGATAACTTCCCCTCCTACAATGAGCAGTACTTC.

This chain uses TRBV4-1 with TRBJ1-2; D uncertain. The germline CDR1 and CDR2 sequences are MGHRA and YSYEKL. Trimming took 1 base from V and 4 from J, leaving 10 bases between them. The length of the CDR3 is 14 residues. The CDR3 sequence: CASSQASGAYGYTF. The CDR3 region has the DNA TGCGCCAGCAGCCAAGCCTCGGGAGCCTATGGCTACACCTTC.

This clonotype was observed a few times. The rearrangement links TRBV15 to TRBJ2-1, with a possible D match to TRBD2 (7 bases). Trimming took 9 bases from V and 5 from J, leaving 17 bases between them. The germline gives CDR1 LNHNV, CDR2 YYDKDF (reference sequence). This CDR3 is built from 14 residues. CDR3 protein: CATRGGSGHNEQFF. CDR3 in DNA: TGTGCCACAAGGGGGGGGAGCGGCCACAATGAGCAGTTCTTC.

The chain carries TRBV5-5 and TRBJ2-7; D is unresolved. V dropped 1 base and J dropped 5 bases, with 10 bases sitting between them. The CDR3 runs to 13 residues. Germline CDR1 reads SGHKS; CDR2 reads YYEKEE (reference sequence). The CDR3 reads CASSLNGIHEQYF. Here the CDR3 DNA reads TGTGCCAGCAGCTTGAACGGAATCCACGAGCAGTACTTC. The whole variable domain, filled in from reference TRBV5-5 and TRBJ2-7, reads DAGVTQSPTHLIKTRGQQVTLRCSPISGHKSVSWYQQVLGQGPQFIFQYYEKEERGRGNFPDRFSARQFPNYSSELNVNALLLGDSALYLCASSLNGIHEQYFGPGTRLTVT.

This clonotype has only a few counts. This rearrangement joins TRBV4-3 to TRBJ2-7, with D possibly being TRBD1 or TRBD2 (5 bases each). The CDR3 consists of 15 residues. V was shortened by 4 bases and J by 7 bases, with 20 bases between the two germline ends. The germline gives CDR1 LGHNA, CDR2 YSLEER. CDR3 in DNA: TGCGCCAGCAGCCCAACGGGGCTAGATATGCGAGAGCAGTACTTC. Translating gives CASSPTGLDMREQYF.

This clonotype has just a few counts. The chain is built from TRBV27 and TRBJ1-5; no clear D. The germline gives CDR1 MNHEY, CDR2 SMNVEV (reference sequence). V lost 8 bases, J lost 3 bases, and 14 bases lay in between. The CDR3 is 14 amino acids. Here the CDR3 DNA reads TGTGCCAGCGGTGTGGGTAGTATCAATCAGCCCCAGCATTTT. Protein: CASGVGSINQPQHF.

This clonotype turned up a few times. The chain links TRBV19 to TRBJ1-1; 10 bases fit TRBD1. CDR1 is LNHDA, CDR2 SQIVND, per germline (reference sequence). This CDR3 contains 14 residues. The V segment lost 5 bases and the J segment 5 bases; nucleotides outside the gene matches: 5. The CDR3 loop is CASSLGQGETEAFF. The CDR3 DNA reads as TGTGCCAGTAGTCTCGGACAGGGGGAGACTGAAGCTTTCTTT.

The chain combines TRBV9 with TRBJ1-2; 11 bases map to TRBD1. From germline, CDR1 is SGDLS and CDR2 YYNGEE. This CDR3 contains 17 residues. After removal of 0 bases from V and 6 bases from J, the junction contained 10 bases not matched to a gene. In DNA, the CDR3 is TGTGCCAGCAGCGTAGCAGCCGGGACAGGGGGTTTCGATGGCTACACCTTC. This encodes CASSVAAGTGGFDGYTF.

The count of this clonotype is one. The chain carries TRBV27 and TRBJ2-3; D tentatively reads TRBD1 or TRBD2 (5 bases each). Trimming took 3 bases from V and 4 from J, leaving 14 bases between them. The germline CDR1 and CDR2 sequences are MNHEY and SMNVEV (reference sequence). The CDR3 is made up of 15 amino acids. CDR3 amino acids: CASSFGTSLADTQYF. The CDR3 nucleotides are TGTGCCAGCAGTTTCGGGACCTCCCTCGCAGATACGCAGTATTTT.

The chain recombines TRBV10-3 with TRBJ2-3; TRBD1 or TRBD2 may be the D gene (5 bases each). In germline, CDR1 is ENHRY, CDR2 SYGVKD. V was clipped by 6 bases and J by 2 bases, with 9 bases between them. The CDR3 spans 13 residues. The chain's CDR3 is CAISGTNTDTQYF. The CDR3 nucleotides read TGTGCCATCAGCGGGACCAACACAGATACGCAGTATTTT.

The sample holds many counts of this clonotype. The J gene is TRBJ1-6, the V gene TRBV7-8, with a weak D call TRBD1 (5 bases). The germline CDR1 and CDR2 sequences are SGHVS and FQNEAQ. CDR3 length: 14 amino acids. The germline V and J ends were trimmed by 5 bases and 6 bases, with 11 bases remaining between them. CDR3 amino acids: CASSIRTSNSPLHF. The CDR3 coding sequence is TGTGCCAGCAGCATAAGGACAAGTAATTCACCCCTCCACTTT.

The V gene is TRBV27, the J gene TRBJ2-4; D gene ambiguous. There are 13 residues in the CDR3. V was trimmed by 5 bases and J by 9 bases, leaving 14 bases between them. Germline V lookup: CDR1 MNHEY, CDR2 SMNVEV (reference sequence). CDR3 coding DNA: TGTGCCAGCAGTCCCCCGGCCTTAGGCATTCAGTACTTC. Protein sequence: CASSPPALGIQYF.

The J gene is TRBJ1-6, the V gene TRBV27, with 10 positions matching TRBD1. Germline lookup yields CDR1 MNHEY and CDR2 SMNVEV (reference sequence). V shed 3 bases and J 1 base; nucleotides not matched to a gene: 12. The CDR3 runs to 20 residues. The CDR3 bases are TGTGCCAGCAGTTTGCCCCCGGGACAGGGGAGAGGTTCCTATAATTCACCCCTCCACTTT. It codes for CASSLPPGQGRGSYNSPLHF.

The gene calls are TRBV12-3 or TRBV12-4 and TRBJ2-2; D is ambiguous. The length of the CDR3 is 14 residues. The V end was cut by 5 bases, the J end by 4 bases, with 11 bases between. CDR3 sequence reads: CASSPSVGTGELFF. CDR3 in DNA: TGTGCCAGCAGTCCATCTGTCGGCACCGGGGAGCTGTTTTTT.

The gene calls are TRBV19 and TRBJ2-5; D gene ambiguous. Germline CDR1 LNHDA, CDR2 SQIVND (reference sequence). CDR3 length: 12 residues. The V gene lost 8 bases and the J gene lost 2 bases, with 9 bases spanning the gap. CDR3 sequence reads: CASGVSQETQYF. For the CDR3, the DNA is TGTGCCAGTGGAGTAAGTCAAGAGACCCAGTACTTC.

CDR3 bases: TGCGCCAGCAGTGGGGGACTAGCGGGAGACTGGTACAATGAGCAGTTCTTC. Translating it yields CASSGGLAGDWYNEQFF. The chain couples TRBV10-2 to TRBJ2-1, with 14 bases fitting TRBD2. V gave up 4 bases and J gave up 4 bases; unmatched junction bases: 6. CDR3 length: 17 residues. In germline, CDR1 is WSHSY, CDR2 SAAADI.

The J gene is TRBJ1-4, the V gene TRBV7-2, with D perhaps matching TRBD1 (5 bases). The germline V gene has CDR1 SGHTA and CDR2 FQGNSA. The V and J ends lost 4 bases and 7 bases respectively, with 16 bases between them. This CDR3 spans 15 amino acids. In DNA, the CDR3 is TGTGCCAGCAGCTCCGTGCGGGGTGGGGGTGAAAAACTGTTTTTT. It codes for CASSSVRGGGEKLFF.

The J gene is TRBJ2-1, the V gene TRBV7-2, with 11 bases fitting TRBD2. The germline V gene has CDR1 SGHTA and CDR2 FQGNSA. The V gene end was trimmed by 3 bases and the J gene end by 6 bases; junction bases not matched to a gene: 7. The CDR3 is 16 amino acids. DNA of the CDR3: TGTGCCAGCAGCTTGGTAGCGGGAGGGGCGGGCAATGAGCAGTTCTTC. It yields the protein CASSLVAGGAGNEQFF.

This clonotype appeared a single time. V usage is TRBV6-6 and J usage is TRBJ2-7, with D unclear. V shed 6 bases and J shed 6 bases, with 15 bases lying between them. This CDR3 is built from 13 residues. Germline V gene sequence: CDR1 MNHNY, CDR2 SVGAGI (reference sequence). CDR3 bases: TGTGCCAGCAGCCACTATCAAAGGGCCGAGCAGTACGTC. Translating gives CASSHYQRAEQYV.

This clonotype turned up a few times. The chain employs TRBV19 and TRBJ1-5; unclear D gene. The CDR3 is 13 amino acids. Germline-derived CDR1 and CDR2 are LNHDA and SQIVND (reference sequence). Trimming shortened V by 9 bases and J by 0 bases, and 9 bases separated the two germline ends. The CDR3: CASSKDSNQPQHF. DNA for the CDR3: TGTGCCAGCTCCAAGGATAGCAATCAGCCCCAGCATTTT.

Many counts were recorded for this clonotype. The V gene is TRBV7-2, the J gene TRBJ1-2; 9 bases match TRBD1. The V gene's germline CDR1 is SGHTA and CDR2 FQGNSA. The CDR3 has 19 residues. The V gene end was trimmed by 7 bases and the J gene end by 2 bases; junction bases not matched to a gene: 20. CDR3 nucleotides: TGTGCCAGCACCGGGGGCGCCTACCCGGACAGGGGAAGGAACTATGGCTACACCTTC. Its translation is CASTGGAYPDRGRNYGYTF. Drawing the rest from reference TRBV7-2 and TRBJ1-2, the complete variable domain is GAGVSQSPSNKVTEKGKDVELRCDPISGHTALYWYRQSLGQGLEFLIYFQGNSAPDKSGLPSDRFSAERTGGSVSTLTIQRTQQEDSAVYLCASTGGAYPDRGRNYGYTFGSGTRLTVV.

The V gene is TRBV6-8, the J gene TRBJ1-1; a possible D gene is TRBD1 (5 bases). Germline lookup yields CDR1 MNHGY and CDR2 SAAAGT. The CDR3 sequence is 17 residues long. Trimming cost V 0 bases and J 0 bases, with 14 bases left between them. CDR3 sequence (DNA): TGTGCCAGCAGTTACTCCGCCGGCGTGGGGCTGAACACTGAAGCTTTCTTT. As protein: CASSYSAGVGLNTEAFF.

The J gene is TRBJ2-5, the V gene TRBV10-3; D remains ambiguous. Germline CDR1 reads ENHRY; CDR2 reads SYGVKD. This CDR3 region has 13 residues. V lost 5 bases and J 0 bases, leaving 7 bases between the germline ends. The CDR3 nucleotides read TGTGCCATCAGTCCCCAGTACCAAGAGACCCAGTACTTC. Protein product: CAISPQYQETQYF.